This T cell receptor beta chain is from a study of cytomegalovirus exposure and HLA in healthy donors. Study-wide findings and caveats: Earlier analysis found most TCR beta V segments productive about 87% or about 30% of the time. Sequences of the TCR beta chain were said to predict the HLA-A and HLA-B alleles of most subjects accurately. Highly shared sequence variants in one cluster were likely a sequencing artifact.

V lost 2 bases, J lost 4 bases, and 15 bases lay in between. The CDR3 extends over 15 amino acids. CDR1 is SGHKS, CDR2 YYEKEE, per germline (reference sequence). Notes on this clone: Its antigen is not identified.

The PCR used 60 Vbeta and 13 Jbeta primers. Assay used: immunoSEQ multiplex PCR; TCRdb lists only in-frame clones, some missing. The sample table includes around 140,000 clones. Specimen: PBMCs. The genes are TRBV5-5 and TRBJ1-1; D call uncertain. This clonotype was sampled from a woman in her thirties or forties in good health and CMV-seronegative. This CDR3 reads CASSFRGGWSTEAFF. CDR3 bases: TGTGCCAGCAGCTTCCGGGGAGGGTGGAGCACTGAAGCTTTCTTT.